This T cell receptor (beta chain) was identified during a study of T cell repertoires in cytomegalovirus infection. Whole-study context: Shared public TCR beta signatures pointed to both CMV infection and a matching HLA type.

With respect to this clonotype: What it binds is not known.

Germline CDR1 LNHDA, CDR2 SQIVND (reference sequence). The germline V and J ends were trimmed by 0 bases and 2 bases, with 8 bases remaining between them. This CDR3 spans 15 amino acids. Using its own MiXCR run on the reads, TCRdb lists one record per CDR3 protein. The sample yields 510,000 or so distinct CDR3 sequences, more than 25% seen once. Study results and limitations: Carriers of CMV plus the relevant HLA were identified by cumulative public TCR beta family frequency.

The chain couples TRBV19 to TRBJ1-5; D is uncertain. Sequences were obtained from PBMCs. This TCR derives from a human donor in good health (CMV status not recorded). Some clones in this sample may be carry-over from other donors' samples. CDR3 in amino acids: CASSIESERNQPQHF. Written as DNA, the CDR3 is TGTGCCAGTAGTATAGAGTCGGAGCGCAATCAGCCCCAGCATTTT.